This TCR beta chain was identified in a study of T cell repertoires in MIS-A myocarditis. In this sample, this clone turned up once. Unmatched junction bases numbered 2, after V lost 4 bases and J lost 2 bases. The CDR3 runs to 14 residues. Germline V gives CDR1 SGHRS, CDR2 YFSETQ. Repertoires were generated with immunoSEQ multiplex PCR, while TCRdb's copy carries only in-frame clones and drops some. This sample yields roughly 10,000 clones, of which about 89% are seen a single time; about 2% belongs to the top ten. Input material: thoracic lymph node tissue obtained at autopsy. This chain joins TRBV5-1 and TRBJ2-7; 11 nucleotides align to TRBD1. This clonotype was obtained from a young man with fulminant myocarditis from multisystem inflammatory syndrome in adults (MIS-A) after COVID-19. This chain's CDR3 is CASSLGQGAYEQYF. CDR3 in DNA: TGCGCCAGCAGCCTGGGACAGGGGGCCTACGAGCAGTACTTC.